This T cell receptor beta chain was retrieved from a study of blood T cell repertoires in COVID-19. Background on the study: The cDNA or gDNA used as material had been derived from T cells, B-cell-depleted T cells, or PBMCs.

Authors' data handling: Cell counts per sample came from amplifying reference gene primers. The data were produced by immunoSEQ multiplex PCR, yet TCRdb's version contains in-frame clones alone and is incomplete. That table supplies the V and J calls and clone size; D and trimming were determined from the DNA. Among roughly 410,000 clones listed, around 89% were seen once. V trimming: 0 bases; J trimming: 1 base; junction bases outside the gene matches: 3. The CDR3 has 16 residues. Germline CDR1 reads SGHRS; CDR2 reads YFSETQ. The gene calls are TRBV5-1 and TRBJ1-1, with 10 nucleotides matching TRBD1. The source material was peripheral blood. The clonotype was recovered from a man aged 40-49 years with acute or convalescent COVID-19. Written as DNA, the CDR3 is TGCGCCAGCAGCTTGGCGGGACAGGGGACGAACACTGAAGCTTTCTTT. Protein product: CASSLAGQGTNTEAFF.